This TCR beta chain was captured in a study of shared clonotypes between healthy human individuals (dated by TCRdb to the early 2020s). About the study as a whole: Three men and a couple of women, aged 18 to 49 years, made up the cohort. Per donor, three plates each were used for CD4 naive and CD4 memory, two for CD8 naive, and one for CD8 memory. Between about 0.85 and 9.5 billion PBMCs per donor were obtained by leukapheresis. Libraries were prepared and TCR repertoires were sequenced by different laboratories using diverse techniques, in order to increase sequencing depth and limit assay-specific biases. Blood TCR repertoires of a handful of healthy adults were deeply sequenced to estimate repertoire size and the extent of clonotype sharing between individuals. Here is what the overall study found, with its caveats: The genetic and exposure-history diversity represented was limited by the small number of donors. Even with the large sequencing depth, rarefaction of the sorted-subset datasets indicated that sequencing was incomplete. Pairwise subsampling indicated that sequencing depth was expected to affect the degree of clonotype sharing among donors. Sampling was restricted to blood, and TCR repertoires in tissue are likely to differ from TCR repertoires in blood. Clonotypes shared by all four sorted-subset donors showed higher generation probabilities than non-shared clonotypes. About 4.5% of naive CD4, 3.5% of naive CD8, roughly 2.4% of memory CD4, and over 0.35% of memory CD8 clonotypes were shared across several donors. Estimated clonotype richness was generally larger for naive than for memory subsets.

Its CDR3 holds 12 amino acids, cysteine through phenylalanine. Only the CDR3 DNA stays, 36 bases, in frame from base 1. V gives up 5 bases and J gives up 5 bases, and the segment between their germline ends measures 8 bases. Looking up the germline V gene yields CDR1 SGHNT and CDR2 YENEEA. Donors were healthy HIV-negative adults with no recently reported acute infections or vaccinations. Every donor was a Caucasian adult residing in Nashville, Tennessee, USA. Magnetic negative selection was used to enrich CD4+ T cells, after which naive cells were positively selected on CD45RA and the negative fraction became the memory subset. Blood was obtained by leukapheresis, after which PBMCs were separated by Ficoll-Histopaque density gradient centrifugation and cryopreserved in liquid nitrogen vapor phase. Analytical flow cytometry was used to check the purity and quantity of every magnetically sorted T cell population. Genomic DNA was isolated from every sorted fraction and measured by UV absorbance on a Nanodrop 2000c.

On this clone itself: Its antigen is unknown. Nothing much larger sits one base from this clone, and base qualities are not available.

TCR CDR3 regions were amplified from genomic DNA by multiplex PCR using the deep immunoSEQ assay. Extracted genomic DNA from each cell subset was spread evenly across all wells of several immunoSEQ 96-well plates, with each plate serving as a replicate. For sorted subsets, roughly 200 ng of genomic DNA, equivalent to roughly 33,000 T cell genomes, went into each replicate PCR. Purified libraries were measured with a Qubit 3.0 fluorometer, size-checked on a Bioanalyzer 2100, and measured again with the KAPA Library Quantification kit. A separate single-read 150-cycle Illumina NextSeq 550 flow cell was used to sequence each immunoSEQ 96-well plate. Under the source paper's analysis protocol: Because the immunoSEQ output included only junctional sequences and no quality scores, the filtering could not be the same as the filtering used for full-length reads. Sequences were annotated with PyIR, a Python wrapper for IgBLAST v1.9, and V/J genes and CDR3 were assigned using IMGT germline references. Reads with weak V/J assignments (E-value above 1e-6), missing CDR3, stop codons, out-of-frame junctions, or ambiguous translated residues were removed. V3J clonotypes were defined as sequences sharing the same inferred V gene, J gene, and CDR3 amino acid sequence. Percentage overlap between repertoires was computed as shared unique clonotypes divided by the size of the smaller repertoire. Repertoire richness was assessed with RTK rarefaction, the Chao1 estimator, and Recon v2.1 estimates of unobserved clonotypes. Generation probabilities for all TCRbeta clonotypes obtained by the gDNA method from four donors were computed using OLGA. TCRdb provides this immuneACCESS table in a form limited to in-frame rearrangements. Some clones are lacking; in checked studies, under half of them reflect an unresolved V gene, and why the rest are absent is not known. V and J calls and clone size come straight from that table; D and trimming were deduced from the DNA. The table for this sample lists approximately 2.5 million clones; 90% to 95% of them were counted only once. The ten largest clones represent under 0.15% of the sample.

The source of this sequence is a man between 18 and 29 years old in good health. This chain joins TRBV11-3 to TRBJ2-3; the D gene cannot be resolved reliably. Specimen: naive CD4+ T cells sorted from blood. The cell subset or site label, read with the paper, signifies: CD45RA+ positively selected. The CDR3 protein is CASSLLGDTQYF. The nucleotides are TGTGCCAGCAGCCTTTTGGGAGATACGCAGTATTTT.